The 2 T cell receptor beta chains reported below all come from one sample, sequenced in a study of cytomegalovirus exposure and HLA in healthy donors. The PCR ran on 60 Vbeta and 13 Jbeta primers. This table comes from immunoSEQ multiplex PCR, and its TCRdb copy is limited to in-frame clones, with some not included. The table has some 200,000 clones, 65% to 90% seen once. The sample was PBMCs. The receptors were gathered from a man aged 35 to 55 in good health and CMV-seropositive.

The chain uses TRBV5-1 and TRBJ2-5, with TRBD2 matching over 9 bases. With 8 bases clipped from V and 3 bases from J, the junction kept 17 bases outside the gene matches. Germline assignment: CDR1 SGHRS and CDR2 YFSETQ. This CDR3 has 17 residues. The CDR3 protein is CASALGSGGLQEETQYF. The CDR3 DNA sequence: TGCGCCAGTGCCCTGGGTAGCGGGGGCCTCCAGGAAGAGACCCAGTACTTC.

The sample holds a few counts of this clone. The chain uses TRBV15 and TRBJ2-7; 10 bases are a match to TRBD2. Germline CDR1 and CDR2: LNHNV and YYDKDF (reference sequence). This CDR3 comprises 16 residues. The trim removed 3 bases at V and 2 bases at J, leaving 7 bases unmatched. The CDR3 here is CATSRGVAGGPYEQYF. In DNA, the CDR3 is TGTGCCACCAGCAGGGGAGTAGCGGGGGGACCCTACGAGCAGTACTTC.